Listed here are 12 T cell receptor beta chains from one sample, sequenced in a study of shared clonotypes between healthy human individuals. TCRdb's table, derived via immunoSEQ multiplex PCR, lists solely in-frame clones and lacks some. Seen here are around 1,000,000 clones, 77% observed once, and the top ten hold approximately 0.9%. The sample comprised memory CD4+ T cells from PBMCs. Indicated subset: CD45RA-negative fraction. The origin of the receptors is a man aged 18 to 29 in good health. Some clones in this sample may be carry-over from other donors' samples.

The chain links TRBV28 to TRBJ2-5; 14 bases line up with TRBD2. The junction had 6 bases not matched to a gene; V was cut back by 1 base and J by 2 bases. The germline CDR1 and CDR2 sequences are MDHEN and SYDVKM. There are 18 residues in the CDR3. CDR3 DNA: TGTGCCAGCAGTTTATCGGGACTAGCGGGAGTGAGGCAAGAGACCCAGTACTTC. It specifies CASSLSGLAGVRQETQYF.

This clone was detected only once. The J gene is TRBJ2-3, the V gene TRBV5-1, with D unresolved. This CDR3 comprises 13 residues. V dropped 0 bases and J dropped 4 bases, with 6 bases sitting between them. From germline, CDR1 is SGHRS and CDR2 YFSETQ. CDR3: CASSLDRSDTQYF. In DNA form, the CDR3 reads TGCGCCAGCAGCTTGGATAGATCAGATACGCAGTATTTT.

This clone has at least ten counts. The chain employs TRBV5-5 and TRBJ1-2; 12 nucleotides line up with TRBD1. The ends lost 3 bases at V and 7 bases at J; junction bases unmatched: 4. This CDR3 is 14 amino acids long. Germline lookup yields CDR1 SGHKS and CDR2 YYEKEE (reference sequence). The CDR3 spells CASSSGQGAFGYTF. The CDR3 DNA reads TGTGCCAGCAGCTCGGGACAGGGGGCTTTTGGCTACACCTTC.

The V and J genes are TRBV2 and TRBJ2-3; 8 nucleotides line up with TRBD2. V lost 6 bases to trimming and J lost 1 base; unmatched junction nucleotides: 9. CDR3 length: 16 amino acids. Germline CDR1 is SNHLY and CDR2 is FYNNEI. CDR3 loop: CASRYRAGGGTDTQYF. CDR3 nucleotides: TGTGCCAGCAGGTATAGGGCGGGAGGAGGCACAGATACGCAGTATTTT.

V gene TRBV4-1 combines with J gene TRBJ2-1; D call uncertain. Germline values: CDR1 MGHRA, CDR2 YSYEKL. V lost 1 base and J 1 base, leaving 17 bases between the germline ends. The CDR3 is made up of 18 amino acids. Here the CDR3 DNA reads TGCGCCAGCAGCCAAGGTCGTATATTTGGTAGATCCTACAATGAGCAGTTCTTC. It translates to CASSQGRIFGRSYNEQFF.

The chain recombines TRBV2 with TRBJ2-2, with TRBD2 identical over 8 bases. V was pared by 2 bases and J by 6 bases, with 5 bases of the junction left unmatched. Germline values: CDR1 SNHLY, CDR2 FYNNEI. CDR3 length: 15 residues. The CDR3 DNA reads TGTGCCAGCAGTGAATCGGGACTAGTTGCCGGGGAGCTGTTTTTT. This encodes CASSESGLVAGELFF.

CDR3 DNA sequence: TGTGCCAGCAGCTTACTGGGGGGCTGGAACACTGAAGCTTTCTTT. As protein: CASSLLGGWNTEAFF. The chain employs TRBV7-2 and TRBJ1-1; weak D call: TRBD1 (6 bases). CDR1 is SGHTA and CDR2 is FQGNSA in the germline V gene. Trimming cost V 2 bases and J 1 base, with 11 bases left between them. CDR3 size: 15 residues.

The chain joins TRBV7-6 to TRBJ2-2; TRBD1 or TRBD2 may be the D gene (5 bases each). This CDR3 is built from 13 residues. Trimming left V 7 bases short and J 7 bases short, with 13 bases between. Germline V gene lookup returns CDR1 SGHVS and CDR2 FNYEAQ. This chain's CDR3 is CASIRDRRGELFF. The CDR3 DNA reads as TGTGCCAGCATCCGGGACCGCCGCGGGGAGCTGTTTTTT.

V usage is TRBV29-1 and J usage is TRBJ2-3; 9 bases map to TRBD2. Germline V lookup: CDR1 SQVTM, CDR2 ANQGSEA. This CDR3 contains 16 residues. V lost 3 bases, J lost 5 bases, and 12 bases stayed unmatched. The CDR3 reads CSVDQAREGLVDTQYF. CDR3 DNA: TGCAGCGTTGATCAGGCGCGGGAGGGCCTAGTAGATACGCAGTATTTT.

The chain employs TRBV5-1 and TRBJ2-2; 12 bases line up with TRBD1. V shed 4 bases and J 4 bases; nucleotides not matched to a gene: 5. The CDR3 runs to 16 residues. Germline V gene data show CDR1 as SGHRS and CDR2 as YFSETQ. The chain's CDR3 is CASSVRDRGLTGELFF. CDR3 DNA sequence: TGCGCCAGCAGCGTCCGGGACAGGGGGCTCACCGGGGAGCTGTTTTTT.

V gene TRBV5-1 combines with J gene TRBJ2-1; D gene ambiguous. Looked up from germline, CDR1 is SGHRS and CDR2 is YFSETQ. The ends were cut back, 2 bases at V and 0 bases at J, with 12 bases in the middle. The CDR3 has 16 amino acids. Written as DNA, the CDR3 is TGCGCCAGCAGCTTCGGTCGGTCGAGCTCCTACAATGAGCAGTTCTTC. This sequence encodes CASSFGRSSSYNEQFF.

CDR3 bases: TGCAGTGCTAGAGATAGGGAGCAGTTCTTC. Its protein is CSARDREQFF. V is TRBV20-1 and J is TRBJ2-1; D uncertain. V lost 0 bases to trimming and J lost 10 bases, with 4 bases between them. This CDR3 region has 10 residues. Germline CDR1 and CDR2: DFQATT and SNEGSKA (reference sequence).